Here is one T cell receptor (beta chain) with its context. TCRdb keeps only in-frame clones here, not all; method: immunoSEQ multiplex PCR. The sample lists roughly 150,000 clones, 75% to 85% occurring once. The sample belongs to a study of blood T cell repertoires in COVID-19. Across the study: Acute and convalescent COVID-19 samples came from the United States, Italy and Spain. PBMCs, B-cell-depleted T cells, or T cells provided the cDNA or gDNA that made up the material.

The source is a man aged 60 to 69 with acute or convalescent COVID-19. The sample was peripheral blood.

The CDR3 spells CASNLLGGGTDTQYF. Written as DNA, the CDR3 is TGCGCCAGCAACCTACTAGGGGGCGGCACAGATACGCAGTATTTT. This chain connects TRBV5-1 to TRBJ2-3; TRBD1 matches 7 bases. The CDR3 is 15 amino acids. Germline CDR1 SGHRS, CDR2 YFSETQ. Trimming removed 6 bases from V and 1 base from J; junction bases left unmatched: 8.